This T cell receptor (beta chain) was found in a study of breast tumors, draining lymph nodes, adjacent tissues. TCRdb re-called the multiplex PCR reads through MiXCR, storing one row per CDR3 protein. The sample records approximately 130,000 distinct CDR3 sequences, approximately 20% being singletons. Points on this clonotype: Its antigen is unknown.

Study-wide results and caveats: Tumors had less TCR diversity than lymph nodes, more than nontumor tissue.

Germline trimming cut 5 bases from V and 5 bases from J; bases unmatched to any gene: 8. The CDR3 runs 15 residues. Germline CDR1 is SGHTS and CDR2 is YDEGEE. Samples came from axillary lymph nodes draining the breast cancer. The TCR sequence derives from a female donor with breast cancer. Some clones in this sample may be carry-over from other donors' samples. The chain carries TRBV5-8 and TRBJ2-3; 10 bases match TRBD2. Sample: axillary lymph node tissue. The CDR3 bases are TGTGCCAGCAGGTTAGGACTAGCGGACGGAGATACGCAGTATTTT. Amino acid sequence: CASRLGLADGDTQYF.